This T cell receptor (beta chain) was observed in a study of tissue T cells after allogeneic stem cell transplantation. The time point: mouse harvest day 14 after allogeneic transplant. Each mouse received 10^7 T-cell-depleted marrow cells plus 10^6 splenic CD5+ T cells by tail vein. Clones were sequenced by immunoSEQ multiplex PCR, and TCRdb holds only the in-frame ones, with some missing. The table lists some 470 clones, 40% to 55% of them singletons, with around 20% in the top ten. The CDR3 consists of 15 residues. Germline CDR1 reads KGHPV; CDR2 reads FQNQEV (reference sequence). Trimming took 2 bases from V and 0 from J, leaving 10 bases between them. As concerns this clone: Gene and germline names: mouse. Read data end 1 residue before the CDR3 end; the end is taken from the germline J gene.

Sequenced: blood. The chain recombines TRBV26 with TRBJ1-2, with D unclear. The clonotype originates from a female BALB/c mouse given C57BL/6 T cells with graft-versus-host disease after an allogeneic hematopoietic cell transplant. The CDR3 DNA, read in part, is TGTGCCAGCAGTCTGCGGCAGAATGCAAACTCCGACTACACC. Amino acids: CASSLRQNANSDYT. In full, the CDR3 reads CASSLRQNANSDYTF.